The 3 T cell receptor beta chains below come from one sample, sequenced in a study of blood T cell repertoires in COVID-19. TCRdb's table, derived via immunoSEQ multiplex PCR, lists solely in-frame clones and lacks some. The top ten hold approximately 10% of the sample, which has under 300,000 clones, approximately 85% seen once. Sequenced material: peripheral blood. These receptors all come from a woman between 65 and 79 years old with acute or convalescent COVID-19.

The table lists this clone with a few counts. The V call is TRBV30, the J call TRBJ1-1; tentative D call: TRBD1 (6 bases). CDR3 length equals 15 residues. The V end lost 4 bases, the J end lost 5 bases, and 20 bases lay between the germline ends. From germline, CDR1 is GTSNPN and CDR2 SVGIG (reference sequence). The CDR3 sequence: CAWIPKTLGATEAFF. The CDR3 DNA is TGTGCCTGGATCCCGAAGACGTTGGGGGCAACTGAAGCTTTCTTT. Filled out from reference TRBV30 and TRBJ1-1, the complete variable domain reads SQTIHQWPATLVQPVGSPLSLECTVEGTSNPNLYWYRQAAGRGLQLLFYSVGIGQISSEVPQNLSASRPQDRQFILSSKKLLLSDSGFYLCAWIPKTLGATEAFFGQGTRLTVV.

This rearrangement joins TRBV19 to TRBJ2-3, with D possibly TRBD1 on 5 matching bases. The length of the CDR3 is 15 residues. Trimming pared 8 bases from V and 0 bases from J, leaving 15 bases between. CDR1 and CDR2 (germline): LNHDA, SQIVND (reference sequence). CDR3 coding DNA: TGTGCCAGTTCCTCTGGGGCTAGAAGCACAGATACGCAGTATTTT. Protein: CASSSGARSTDTQYF.

The V and J genes are TRBV7-3 and TRBJ2-3; D is perhaps TRBD2 (6 bases). Germline CDR1 is SGHTA and CDR2 is FQGTGA. V gave up 5 bases and J gave up 1 base, with 10 bases separating them. The CDR3 covers 14 residues. CDR3 amino acids: CASSPGARTDTQYF. For the CDR3, the DNA is TGTGCCAGCAGCCCGGGAGCTCGCACAGATACGCAGTATTTT.